The sample holds a few counts of the clone carrying this TCR beta chain. Its antigen is unidentified. Making the TCR beta libraries involved quantitative 5'-RACE with molecular barcodes. TCRdb reanalysed the 5' RACE reads using MiXCR and keeps one entry per CDR3 protein. The sample carries just under 350,000 distinct CDR3 sequences, about 14% recorded once. V lost 4 bases and J lost 0, with 10 bases in between. CDR3 length equals 14 residues. Germline CDR1 SGHVS, CDR2 FQNEAQ. These data belong to a study of CD8 T cells in ankylosing spondylitis. Findings and limits, study-wide: Prior literature has documented some motif variants in synovial fluid and blood from reactive arthritis. In peripheral blood, disease-linked CD8+ clones occurred at relatively low frequencies. Enrichment of disease-linked clones was reportedly significant in matched ankylosing spondylitis synovial fluid.

The chain uses TRBV7-8 and TRBJ2-7; the D is unclear. The clonotype comes from a male donor with ankylosing spondylitis or in good health (not recorded which). The specimen sequenced was blood, either unsorted or a sorted T cell fraction (not recorded which). Here the CDR3 DNA reads TGTGCCAGCAGCTGGCCTCATAGCTCCTACGAGCAGTACTTC. It codes for CASSWPHSSYEQYF. The variable domain in full, completed from reference TRBV7-8 and TRBJ2-7, reads GAGVSQSPRYKVAKRGQDVALRCDPISGHVSLFWYQQALGQGPEFLTYFQNEAQLDKSGLPSDRFFAERPEGSVSTLKIQRTQQEDSAVYLCASSWPHSSYEQYFGPGTRLTVT.